A selection of T cell receptor beta chains follows, all from one sample in a study of beta chain features in type 1 diabetes. Method: immunoSEQ multiplex PCR; TCRdb's copy keeps in-frame clones and lacks some. This sample has about 160,000 clones, with 6.5% to 9.5% found just once. The material sequenced was central memory CD4+ T cells from blood. These receptors were collected from a woman aged 40-49 years with type 1 diabetes. Both conserved end residues are part of each CDR3. The D gene is left open where the match is weak. Only part of the rows carry a size: once, few, many, or a class if the clone is expanded.

D gene	clone size	V gene	CDR3 length	J gene	CDR3 protein	CDR3 DNA
NA	few	TRBV30	14	TRBJ1-1	CAWGVRGGDTEAFF	TGTGCCTGGGGCGTCCGGGGGGGGGACACTGAAGCTTTCTTT
NA	NA	TRBV21-1	16	TRBJ2-3	CASSSHSSPSTDTQYF	TGTGCCAGCAGCTCCCATAGCTCCCCTAGCACAGATACGCAGTATTTT
NA	few	TRBV2	15	TRBJ1-5	CASSVDGVSNQPQHF	TGTGCCAGCAGTGTAGACGGGGTTAGCAATCAGCCCCAGCATTTT
TRBD1	NA	TRBV28	15	TRBJ2-3	CASSFRGQGPDTQYF	TGTGCCAGCAGTTTCCGGGGACAGGGGCCAGATACGCAGTATTTT
TRBD2	few	TRBV29-1	13	TRBJ2-3	CSALSGTTDTQYF	TGCAGCGCCCTGAGCGGGACTACAGATACGCAGTATTTT
NA	NA	TRBV29-1	13	TRBJ1-1	CSVSPDRNTEAFF	TGCAGCGTTTCCCCGGACAGGAACACTGAAGCTTTCTTT
TRBD1	few	TRBV5-4	16	TRBJ2-1	CASSGGQVGTYNEQFF	TGTGCCAGCAGCGGCGGACAGGTGGGAACCTACAATGAGCAGTTCTTC
TRBD1	few	TRBV4-2	16	TRBJ2-3	CASSQEPRQGADTQYF	TGTGCCAGCAGCCAAGAGCCTAGACAGGGGGCAGATACGCAGTATTTT
NA	few	TRBV4-3	15	TRBJ2-7	CASSLSRGSVYEQYF	TGCGCCAGCAGCCTGTCCCGAGGGTCCGTCTACGAGCAGTACTTC
NA	NA	TRBV5-6	15	TRBJ2-1	CASSVPQGRYNEQFF	TGTGCCAGCAGCGTCCCACAGGGGAGGTACAATGAGCAGTTCTTC
NA	NA	TRBV19	15	TRBJ2-6	CASTQILSGANVLTF	TGTGCCAGTACTCAGATTCTCTCTGGGGCCAACGTCCTGACTTTC
NA	few	TRBV7-2	14	TRBJ2-7	CASSVSQGSNEQYF	TGTGCCAGCAGCGTTTCACAGGGTTCCAACGAGCAGTACTTC
NA	NA	TRBV15	14	TRBJ1-2	CATTDRQGNYGYTF	TGTGCCACCACCGACCGGCAGGGAAACTATGGCTACACCTTC
TRBD2	few	TRBV9	15	TRBJ2-2	CASNLAGPNTGELFF	TGTGCCAGCAACCTAGCGGGGCCGAACACCGGGGAGCTGTTTTTT
NA	NA	TRBV27	15	TRBJ1-4	CASSPGGGLYEKLFF	TGTGCCAGCAGCCCCGGCGGAGGGCTTTATGAAAAACTGTTTTTT
TRBD2	NA	TRBV28	15	TRBJ2-1	CASSPTSGSVDEQFF	TGTGCCAGCAGTCCGACTAGCGGGAGTGTCGATGAGCAGTTCTTC
TRBD1	few	TRBV15	14	TRBJ1-5	CATSGGQRNQPQHF	TGTGCCACCAGCGGGGGACAGCGAAATCAGCCCCAGCATTTT
TRBD1	few	TRBV6-6	14	TRBJ1-2	CASREWDREVGYTF	TGTGCCAGCAGAGAATGGGACAGGGAGGTTGGCTACACCTTC
NA	few	TRBV9	14	TRBJ2-3	CASSARSSLDTQYF	TGTGCCAGCAGCGCCCGGAGTAGCCTAGATACGCAGTATTTT
TRBD1	NA	TRBV5-4	15	TRBJ2-5	CASSLEGQPRETQYF	TGTGCCAGCAGCTTGGAGGGACAGCCCAGGGAGACCCAGTACTTC
TRBD1	NA	TRBV5-8	14	TRBJ1-4	CASSATGGGEKLFF	TGTGCCAGCAGCGCTACAGGGGGTGGAGAAAAACTGTTTTTT
TRBD1	NA	TRBV7-2	14	TRBJ1-2	CASSSGQGAKGYTF	TGTGCCAGCAGCTCAGGACAGGGAGCCAAGGGCTACACCTTC
NA	NA	TRBV2	14	TRBJ2-4	CASRDTVTKNIQYF	TGTGCCAGCAGGGACACCGTAACCAAAAACATTCAGTACTTC
NA	NA	TRBV7-9	13	TRBJ1-1	CASSLPGTVEAFF	TGTGCCAGCAGCTTGCCGGGGACTGTGGAAGCTTTCTTT
TRBD1	few	TRBV15	14	TRBJ1-2	CATSGRDSTYGYTF	TGTGCCACCAGTGGAAGGGACAGCACCTATGGCTACACCTTC
TRBD2	few	TRBV5-1	16	TRBJ2-1	CASGRGADSGSSEQFF	TGCGCCAGCGGAAGGGGGGCGGATAGCGGGAGTAGTGAGCAGTTCTTC
TRBD2	NA	TRBV9	16	TRBJ2-2	CASSTPRGGLAGELFF	TGTGCCAGCAGCACCCCTCGGGGGGGCCTGGCCGGGGAGCTGTTTTTT
NA	few	TRBV20-1	11	TRBJ2-7	CSAKGDHEQYF	TGCAGTGCTAAGGGAGATCACGAGCAGTACTTC
NA	few	TRBV25-1	18	TRBJ2-1	CASSDNREWQGMADEQFF	TGTGCCAGCAGTGACAACCGCGAATGGCAGGGCATGGCGGATGAGCAGTTCTTC
NA	NA	TRBV7-9	16	TRBJ2-3	CASSLYGRGLTDTQYF	TGTGCCAGCAGCTTATATGGGCGGGGGCTCACAGATACGCAGTATTTT
TRBD1	few	TRBV6-6	13	TRBJ2-5	CASTAGGFETQYF	TGTGCCAGCACGGCAGGGGGCTTTGAGACCCAGTACTTC
NA	NA	TRBV4-1	18	TRBJ1-5	CASSQDGPPGPSNQPQHF	TGCGCCAGCAGCCAAGATGGGCCTCCCGGCCCTAGCAATCAGCCCCAGCATTTT
NA	few	TRBV7-3	13	TRBJ2-3	CASSRLDTDTQYF	TGTGCCAGCAGCCGGCTAGACACAGATACGCAGTATTTT
NA	few	TRBV7-9	15	TRBJ1-2	CASSLGPGRLYGYTF	TGTGCCAGCAGCTTAGGTCCAGGGAGGCTCTATGGCTACACCTTC
TRBD2	few	TRBV5-4	14	TRBJ2-7	CASSAGGGRDEQYF	TGTGCCAGCAGCGCGGGGGGGGGCCGCGACGAGCAGTACTTC
NA	NA	TRBV7-6	18	TRBJ2-6	CASSPRQVSISGANVLTF	TGTGCCAGCAGCCCCCGACAGGTATCGATATCTGGGGCCAACGTCCTGACTTTC
NA	few	TRBV27	15	TRBJ2-1	CASSLMARGESEQFF	TGTGCCAGCAGTTTAATGGCCAGGGGGGAGAGTGAGCAGTTCTTC
TRBD1	few	TRBV6-1	13	TRBJ2-1	CASSERTGDEQFF	TGTGCCAGCAGTGAAAGGACAGGCGATGAGCAGTTCTTC
NA	few	TRBV14	13	TRBJ2-7	CASSQGGAFEQYF	TGTGCCAGCAGCCAAGGGGGCGCGTTCGAGCAGTACTTC
TRBD1	NA	TRBV9	14	TRBJ2-3	CASSPRTGSDTQYF	TGTGCCAGCAGCCCTAGGACAGGGTCAGATACGCAGTATTTT
NA	many	TRBV28	15	TRBJ2-7	CASSLAQEPIYEQYF	TGTGCCAGCAGTTTAGCTCAGGAACCCATCTACGAGCAGTACTTC
NA	NA	TRBV7-2	13	TRBJ2-5	CASSPRPRETQYF	TGTGCCAGCAGCCCCCGTCCGCGGGAGACCCAGTACTTC
NA	few	TRBV7-9	14	TRBJ2-3	CASSSGAGSDTQYF	TGTGCCAGCAGCTCCGGGGCGGGGTCAGATACGCAGTATTTT
NA	NA	TRBV29-1	14	TRBJ1-1	CSAGPGFLVTEAFF	TGCAGCGCCGGGCCGGGGTTTCTGGTTACTGAAGCTTTCTTT
NA	NA	TRBV11-2	14	TRBJ2-7	CASSLDRATYEQYF	TGTGCCAGCAGCTTAGACCGAGCGACCTACGAGCAGTACTTC
NA	NA	TRBV30	15	TRBJ2-5	CAWAPLTGSQETQYF	TGTGCCTGGGCTCCCCTAACAGGGAGCCAAGAGACCCAGTACTTC
TRBD2	few	TRBV15	14	TRBJ2-2	CATRMGLAPGELFF	TGTGCCACCAGGATGGGACTAGCACCCGGGGAGCTGTTTTTT
NA	few	TRBV7-3	13	TRBJ1-1	CASSQTPNTEAFF	TGTGCCAGCAGCCAGACACCGAACACTGAAGCTTTCTTT
NA	NA	TRBV7-3	13	TRBJ2-5	CASSLMRAVTLNF	TGTGCCAGCAGCTTAATGCGGGCGGTAACTCTGAACTTC
TRBD2	NA	TRBV11-2	14	TRBJ2-5	CASSLIAAGETQYF	TGTGCCAGCAGCTTAATAGCAGCGGGGGAGACCCAGTACTTC
NA	NA	TRBV15	13	TRBJ1-5	CATSSTDYQPQHF	TGTGCCACCAGCAGCACAGATTATCAGCCCCAGCATTTT
TRBD2	NA	TRBV5-1	18	TRBJ2-4	CASSEGTSFSRAKNIQYF	TGCGCCAGCAGCGAAGGGACTAGCTTCTCACGGGCCAAAAACATTCAGTACTTC
NA	NA	TRBV11-2	13	TRBJ1-5	CASSSSTGQPQHF	TGTGCCAGCAGCTCTTCGACGGGGCAGCCCCAGCATTTT
TRBD2	few	TRBV5-4	15	TRBJ2-4	CASSFNGGALNIQYF	TGTGCCAGCAGCTTCAACGGGGGGGCGTTAAACATTCAGTACTTC
TRBD1	few	TRBV28	17	TRBJ1-5	CASSFIRAGQGNQPQHF	TGTGCCAGCAGTTTCATTAGAGCGGGACAGGGGAATCAGCCCCAGCATTTT
TRBD1	NA	TRBV5-6	13	TRBJ2-7	CASSLAGTERAYF	TGTGCCAGCAGCTTGGCGGGGACAGAACGAGCGTACTTC
NA	few	TRBV29-1	12	TRBJ2-7	CSVQGSGYEQYF	TGCAGCGTTCAGGGTTCGGGCTACGAGCAGTACTTC
TRBD1	NA	TRBV7-8	14	TRBJ2-3	CASSFGQGSDTQYF	TGTGCCAGCAGCTTCGGACAGGGATCAGATACGCAGTATTTT